This TCR beta chain stems from a study of T cells in Graves' hyperthyroidism and ophthalmopathy. At the level of the study: The initial diagnosis was the point when peripheral blood was collected, ahead of any treatment. The study, taken as a whole, reports: Most expanded thyroid clonotypes above 0.001 recurred in blood. Ophthalmopathy onset followed model prediction by a median roughly 6 months.

Details on this clonotype: No antigen is known for it.

The V gene's germline CDR1 is SGDLS and CDR2 YYNGEE. The CDR3 length is 17 residues. V shed 0 bases and J shed 6 bases, with 16 bases lying between them. RNA transcripts provided the source from which TCR beta CDR3 regions were amplified. A set of HTBI primers served as the primers for a first-round RT-PCR of the TCR CDR3. Via MiXCR, TCRdb re-called the multiplex PCR reads, giving one row per CDR3 protein. Seen here are approximately 430,000 distinct CDR3 sequences, around 16% observed once, and the top ten hold 7.5% to 9%. Uncontrolled infection, other autoimmune disease, pregnancy or lactation excluded patients.

The sequencing sample was made of blood. The V call is TRBV9, the J call TRBJ1-6, with no clear D. This receptor was obtained from a young woman with Graves' hyperthyroidism. The CDR3 is CASSVGYTQEVNSPLHF. Here the CDR3 DNA reads TGTGCCAGCAGCGTAGGGTATACCCAGGAGGTTAATTCACCCCTCCACTTT.